The next 19 T cell receptor beta chains were all read from a single sample in a study of CD4 T cells in relation to SARS-CoV-2 and coronaviruses. For these receptors, no antigen is known. Data came from immunoSEQ multiplex PCR; TCRdb stores just in-frame clones and leaves some out. Among about 20,000 clones listed, over 60% were seen once. The unexposed donors gave CD4+ T cells in about 2011-2019, prior to COVID-19. The cells were cultured for roughly 11 days before CD4+ T cells were isolated. The sample taken for sequencing was CD4+ T cells from PBMCs, cultured in vitro. These receptors were collected from a human donor in good health.

The chain employs TRBV28 and TRBJ2-7; the D gene is possibly TRBD1 (5 bases). Germline V gives CDR1 MDHEN, CDR2 SYDVKM. V dropped 4 bases and J dropped 2 bases, with 9 bases sitting between them. The CDR3 consists of 13 residues. The CDR3 coding sequence is TGTGCCAGCAGTTCCGGACAAACCTACGAGCAGTACTTC. Translating gives CASSSGQTYEQYF.

The CDR3 loop is CASSRMTGADMNPVNQPQHF. CDR3 in DNA: TGCGCCAGCAGTCGAATGACAGGGGCGGACATGAATCCCGTTAATCAGCCCCAGCATTTT. V and J are TRBV23-1 and TRBJ1-5, with 8 positions matching TRBD1. TRBV23-1 is designated an ORF whose function remains uncertain. The V segment lost 4 bases and the J segment 4 bases; nucleotides outside the gene matches: 21. The CDR3 covers 20 residues.

The chain recombines TRBV4-1 with TRBJ1-5; TRBD1 matches 10 bases. Germline trimming cut 4 bases from V and 4 bases from J; bases unmatched to any gene: 16. The germline V gene has CDR1 MGHRA and CDR2 YSYEKL. This CDR3 region has 19 residues. The CDR3: CASSPGQGIVWKGNQPQHF. CDR3 DNA sequence: TGCGCCAGCAGCCCGGGACAGGGGATTGTGTGGAAAGGTAATCAGCCCCAGCATTTT.

The rearrangement links TRBV2 to TRBJ2-3, with D uncertain. The germline gives CDR1 SNHLY, CDR2 FYNNEI. This CDR3 is built from 14 residues. Between the trimmed V and J ends, which lost 7 bases and 3 bases, there was a span of 14 bases. DNA of the CDR3: TGTGCCAGCACCAAGGGTTTCAAAACAGATACGCAGTATTTT. Residues: CASTKGFKTDTQYF.

V gene TRBV7-2 combines with J gene TRBJ2-5; possibly TRBD1 or TRBD2 for D (5 bases each). Germline-derived CDR1 and CDR2 are SGHTA and FQGNSA. The CDR3 is 14 residues long. V lost 1 base and J 5 bases, leaving 11 bases between the germline ends. The CDR3 bases are TGTGCCAGCAGCTTAGACTGGGGCGGGGAGACCCAGTACTTC. It is translated as CASSLDWGGETQYF.

This rearrangement joins TRBV7-9 to TRBJ2-6; D gene unclear. V lost 2 bases to trimming and J lost 2 bases, with 10 bases between them. Germline CDR1 SEHNR, CDR2 FQNEAQ (reference sequence). The CDR3 runs 16 residues. CDR3 region: CASSLRPVAGANVLTF. The CDR3 coding sequence is TGTGCCAGCAGCTTAAGGCCCGTCGCTGGGGCCAACGTCCTGACTTTC.

V is TRBV9 and J is TRBJ1-5; tentative D call: TRBD1 (5 bases). Germline V gene data show CDR1 as SGDLS and CDR2 as YYNGEE. The CDR3 is made up of 15 amino acids. The V and J ends lost 5 bases and 6 bases respectively, with 18 bases between them. CDR3 sequence reads: CASSAGPPGGQPQHF. CDR3 DNA: TGTGCCAGCAGTGCCGGGCCCCCTGGGGGTCAGCCCCAGCATTTT.

This chain uses TRBV5-1 with TRBJ1-5; tentatively, D is TRBD1 (6 bases). Germline CDR1 and CDR2: SGHRS and YFSETQ. This CDR3 is built from 15 residues. V lost 0 bases and J lost 5, with 12 bases in between. The CDR3 loop is CASSLAPGADQPQHF. In DNA, the CDR3 is TGCGCCAGCAGCTTGGCTCCGGGGGCCGATCAGCCCCAGCATTTT.

The chain recombines TRBV5-1 with TRBJ2-1; no firm D call. The CDR3 has 11 residues. The ends were cut back, 0 bases at V and 5 bases at J, with 0 bases in the middle. CDR1 SGHRS and CDR2 YFSETQ come from the germline V gene. For the CDR3, the DNA is TGCGCCAGCAGCTTGGACAATGAGCAGTTCTTC. Encoded protein: CASSLDNEQFF.

This clone occurred a few times. This chain joins TRBV7-9 and TRBJ2-7; 14 nucleotides match TRBD2. V shed 0 bases and J 5 bases; nucleotides not matched to a gene: 0. From germline, CDR1 is SEHNR and CDR2 FQNEAQ (reference sequence). The CDR3 consists of 15 residues. The CDR3 sequence is CASSLAGLAGDEQYF. The CDR3 DNA is TGTGCCAGCAGCTTAGCGGGACTAGCGGGAGACGAGCAGTACTTC.

The chain employs TRBV29-1 and TRBJ2-5, with D possibly TRBD1 on 5 matching bases. The germline gives CDR1 SQVTM, CDR2 ANQGSEA. The ends were cut back, 5 bases at V and 2 bases at J, with 9 bases in the middle. The CDR3 spans 12 residues. CDR3 protein: CSVFSGQETQYF. CDR3 nucleotide sequence: TGCAGCGTTTTTTCAGGGCAAGAGACCCAGTACTTC.

This chain joins TRBV7-8 and TRBJ1-1, with D uncertain. The V gene's germline CDR1 is SGHVS and CDR2 FQNEAQ. With 4 bases removed from V and 1 base from J, the gap between germline ends came to 10 bases. The CDR3 spans 14 residues. The CDR3 loop is CASSSFRRNTEAFF. CDR3 DNA: TGTGCCAGCAGCTCGTTCCGTCGGAACACTGAAGCTTTCTTT.

This clone was found once. This chain joins TRBV28 and TRBJ1-6; 9 bases fit TRBD1. V shed 6 bases, J shed 8 bases, and the junction held 8 bases outside the gene matches. Germline V CDR1 and CDR2: MDHEN, SYDVKM. CDR3 size: 15 residues. In DNA form, the CDR3 reads TGTGCCAGCAGCCAAGGATACAGGGGGCATTCACCCCTCCACTTT. Translation: CASSQGYRGHSPLHF.

The sample holds a few counts of this clone. CDR3 region: CATLGPDMEYNEQFF. For the CDR3, the DNA is TGCGCCACCCTAGGCCCCGACATGGAGTACAATGAGCAGTTCTTC. This chain uses TRBV10-2 with TRBJ2-1, with D unresolved. Trimming left V 10 bases short and J 4 bases short, with 20 bases between. This CDR3 region has 15 residues. CDR1 is WSHSY, CDR2 SAAADI, per germline.

J is TRBJ1-1 and V is TRBV6-5; no firm D call. Germline loops: CDR1 MNHEY, CDR2 SVGAGI. CDR3 length: 13 residues. V gave up 5 bases and J gave up 5 bases, with 12 bases separating them. The CDR3 reads CASSPTFQTEAFF. The CDR3 region has the DNA TGTGCCAGCAGTCCGACATTCCAAACTGAAGCTTTCTTT.

This clone showed up just a few times. This chain connects TRBV19 to TRBJ2-7; D is perhaps TRBD1 (6 bases). This CDR3 contains 14 residues. V was trimmed by 3 bases and J by 1 base, leaving 10 bases between them. Germline V gives CDR1 LNHDA, CDR2 SQIVND (reference sequence). CDR3 bases: TGTGCCAGTAGTATTTCGACAGGATCCTACGAGCAGTACTTC. It codes for CASSISTGSYEQYF.

The rearrangement joins TRBV25-1 to TRBJ2-7; TRBD2 aligns across 7 bases. V shed 3 bases and J 2 bases; nucleotides not matched to a gene: 7. The germline CDR1 and CDR2 sequences are MGHDK and SYGVNS. The CDR3 has 15 amino acids. The CDR3 DNA reads TGTGCCAGCAGTGACCATAGCGGGCCTGCCTACGAGCAGTACTTC. Translation gives CASSDHSGPAYEQYF.

The CDR3, as DNA: TGTGCCAGTAGTGTAGCGTCCTACGAGCAGTACTTC. Amino acid sequence: CASSVASYEQYF. The rearrangement joins TRBV6-6 to TRBJ2-7, with a weak D call TRBD2 (5 bases). CDR3 length: 12 amino acids. Trimming took 9 bases from V and 1 from J, leaving 10 bases between them. Germline V gives CDR1 MNHNY, CDR2 SVGAGI (reference sequence).

This chain connects TRBV5-1 to TRBJ2-3; 9 bases agree with TRBD2. Germline lookup yields CDR1 SGHRS and CDR2 YFSETQ. The CDR3 covers 16 residues. V gave up 0 bases and J gave up 0 bases; unmatched junction bases: 2. The CDR3 coding sequence is TGCGCCAGCAGCTTGGAGGGACTAGCCAGCACAGATACGCAGTATTTT. As protein: CASSLEGLASTDTQYF.